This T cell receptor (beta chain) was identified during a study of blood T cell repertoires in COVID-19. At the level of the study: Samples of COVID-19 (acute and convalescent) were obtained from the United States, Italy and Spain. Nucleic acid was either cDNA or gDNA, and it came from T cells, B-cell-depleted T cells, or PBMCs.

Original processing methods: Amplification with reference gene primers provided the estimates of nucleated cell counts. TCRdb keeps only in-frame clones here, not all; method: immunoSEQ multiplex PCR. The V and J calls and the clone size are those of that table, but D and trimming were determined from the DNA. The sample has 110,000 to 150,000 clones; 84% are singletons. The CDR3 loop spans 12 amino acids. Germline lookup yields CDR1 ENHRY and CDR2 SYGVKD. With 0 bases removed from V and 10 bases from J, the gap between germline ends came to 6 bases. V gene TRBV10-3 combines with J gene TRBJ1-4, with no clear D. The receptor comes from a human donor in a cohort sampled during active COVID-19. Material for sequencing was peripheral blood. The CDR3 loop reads CAISESRGKLFF. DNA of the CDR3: TGTGCCATCAGTGAGTCGCGTGGAAAACTGTTTTTT.